These 19 T cell receptor beta chains originate from one sample sequenced in a study of T cells in Graves' hyperthyroidism and ophthalmopathy. TCR beta CDR3 sequences were amplified from RNA transcripts. A set of HTBI primers served as the primers for a first-round RT-PCR of the TCR CDR3. TCRdb passed the multiplex PCR reads through MiXCR, listing each CDR3 protein once. The sample holds approximately 700,000 distinct CDR3 sequences, roughly 15% seen once. The sequenced sample was blood. These receptors were collected from a man aged 18-30 years with Graves' hyperthyroidism.

This clonotype was counted between two and nine times. The chain combines TRBV9 with TRBJ1-2; D not resolved. The V gene's germline CDR1 is SGDLS and CDR2 YYNGEE. V dropped 4 bases and J dropped 6 bases, with 16 bases sitting between them. The CDR3 covers 14 residues. In DNA form, the CDR3 reads TGTGCCAGCAGCCCAACCTCGACACCAAATGGCTACACCTTC. This codes for CASSPTSTPNGYTF.

The table lists this clonotype with a few counts. The rearrangement joins TRBV20-1 to TRBJ2-1; D gene uncertain. Trimming cost V 5 bases and J 2 bases, with 13 bases left between them. The CDR3 consists of 14 residues. The germline gives CDR1 DFQATT, CDR2 SNEGSKA (reference sequence). CDR3 amino acids: CSAFDSYPYNEQFF. CDR3 DNA: TGCAGTGCTTTCGACTCGTACCCCTACAATGAGCAGTTCTTC.

This clonotype has only a few counts. This chain joins TRBV2 and TRBJ1-1; D possibly corresponds to TRBD1 (6 bases). Germline V gene sequence: CDR1 SNHLY, CDR2 FYNNEI. The CDR3 length is 20 residues. Trimming removed 4 bases from V and 0 bases from J, with 27 bases in between. The CDR3 loop is CASSVRRGGAPYPMNTEAFF. In DNA, the CDR3 is TGTGCCAGCAGTGTTAGGCGGGGGGGGGCACCTTATCCTATGAACACTGAAGCTTTCTTT.

This clonotype appeared many times. This chain joins TRBV7-2 and TRBJ2-7; TRBD2 agrees at 7 bases. The junction had 5 bases not matched to a gene; V was cut back by 4 bases and J by 2 bases. CDR1 and CDR2 from the germline V gene are SGHTA and FQGNSA. This CDR3 contains 14 residues. The DNA of the CDR3 is TGTGCCAGCAGCTCTAGCGGAAATCCCTACGAGCAGTACTTC. Protein product: CASSSSGNPYEQYF.

This clonotype was detected many times. CDR3: CASSTELNEQFF. In nucleotides, the CDR3 is TGTGCCAGCAGTACCGAACTGAATGAGCAGTTCTTC. The chain joins TRBV6-1 to TRBJ2-1; no clear D gene. The CDR3 extends over 12 amino acids. Trimming shortened V by 5 bases and J by 7 bases, and 9 bases separated the two germline ends. Germline loops: CDR1 MNHNS, CDR2 SASEGT.

The rearrangement joins TRBV7-9 to TRBJ2-1; tentative D call: TRBD2 (5 bases). The CDR3 runs 16 residues. Germline V lookup: CDR1 SEHNR, CDR2 FQNEAQ (reference sequence). Trimming stripped 5 bases from V and 3 bases from J, with 17 bases between. For the CDR3, the DNA is TGTGCCAGCAGCCAGCGGAACCCGTCGAACTACAATGAGCAGTTCTTC. The encoded protein is CASSQRNPSNYNEQFF.

The rearrangement uses TRBV6-2 or TRBV6-3 and TRBJ1-5; tentative D call: TRBD1 (6 bases). This CDR3 contains 14 residues. The germline V and J ends were trimmed by 6 bases and 9 bases, with 18 bases remaining between them. From germline, CDR1 is MNHEY and CDR2 SVGEGT. DNA for the CDR3: TGTGCCAGCAGGGCCACAGGGTGGGTCGCGCCCCAGCATTTT. Translation gives CASRATGWVAPQHF.

The V and J genes are TRBV7-2 and TRBJ1-6, with D maybe TRBD1 (5 bases). There are 14 residues in the CDR3. CDR1 SGHTA and CDR2 FQGNSA come from the germline V gene. V dropped 5 bases and J dropped 14 bases, with 19 bases sitting between them. The CDR3 region has the DNA TGTGCCAGCAGCCGGGGACCGAACCTTGGGACCCTCCACTTT. It yields the protein CASSRGPNLGTLHF.

This clonotype was picked up a small number of times. This chain joins TRBV7-6 and TRBJ1-5, with unresolved D. Germline CDR1 and CDR2: SGHVS and FNYEAQ. Trimming took 5 bases from V and 0 from J, leaving 5 bases between them. There are 13 residues in the CDR3. DNA for the CDR3: TGTGCCAGCAGCAGGGCTAGCAATCAGCCCCAGCATTTT. Encoded protein: CASSRASNQPQHF.

The chain links TRBV19 to TRBJ2-1, with 10 bases lining up with TRBD2. CDR3 length: 16 residues. Germline loops: CDR1 LNHDA, CDR2 SQIVND (reference sequence). Trimming took 5 bases from V and 1 from J; bases not matched to a gene: 5. The CDR3 loop reads CASSPWTSGSYNEQFF. In nucleotides, the CDR3 is TGTGCCAGTAGTCCGTGGACTAGCGGTTCCTACAATGAGCAGTTCTTC.

The chain uses TRBV2 and TRBJ1-2; D might be TRBD1 (5 bases). Deletions cut 2 bases from V and 4 bases from J, with 8 bases between. This CDR3 comprises 13 residues. Per germline, CDR1 SNHLY and CDR2 FYNNEI. DNA for the CDR3: TGTGCCAGCAGTGAATTGGGACCCTATGGCTACACCTTC. It yields the protein CASSELGPYGYTF.

The genes are TRBV6-1 and TRBJ2-7; D remains unclear. Trimming stripped 3 bases from V and 5 bases from J, with 11 bases between. CDR3 length: 13 residues. Germline CDR1 and CDR2: MNHNS and SASEGT. CDR3 in amino acids: CASSELGADEQYF. CDR3 sequence (DNA): TGTGCCAGCAGTGAGCTTGGAGCCGACGAGCAGTACTTC.

This clonotype was seen repeatedly, ten times or more. The chain employs TRBV12-3 or TRBV12-4 and TRBJ2-6; maybe TRBD2 (5 bases). V was clipped by 3 bases and J by 0 bases, with 6 bases between them. The CDR3 is 15 amino acids. CDR3 sequence (DNA): TGTGCCAGCAGTTTTGGGAGCTCTGGGGCCAACGTCCTGACTTTC. Encoded protein: CASSFGSSGANVLTF.

The rearrangement joins TRBV7-9 to TRBJ2-7, with a weak D call TRBD1 (5 bases). The DNA end lines up better with TRBJ2-1; the J call may be wrong. The CDR3 extends over 14 amino acids. Germline V CDR1 and CDR2: SEHNR, FQNEAQ (reference sequence). The CDR3 sequence: CASSLVDTSYEQFF. The CDR3, as DNA: TGTGCCAGCAGCTTAGTGGACACCTCCTACGAGCAGTTCTTC.

This clonotype was recorded many times. The chain carries TRBV6-2 or TRBV6-3 and TRBJ2-5; 8 bases are a match to TRBD2. This CDR3 spans 15 amino acids. The junction had 10 bases not matched to a gene; V was cut back by 6 bases and J by 4 bases. CDR1 and CDR2 from the germline V gene are MNHEY and SVGEGT. The CDR3, as DNA: TGTGCCAGCAGCCGAAGAGCGGGAGCGATAGAGACCCAGTACTTC. Translating it yields CASSRRAGAIETQYF.

Ten or more counts support this clonotype. This chain uses TRBV7-3 with TRBJ2-1; D may be TRBD2 (5 bases). Germline CDR1 is SGHTA and CDR2 is FQGTGA. This CDR3 spans 13 amino acids. V lost 2 bases and J lost 10, with 12 bases in between. CDR3 residues: CASSLDTGVEQFF. The DNA of the CDR3 is TGTGCCAGCAGCTTAGACACCGGGGTAGAGCAGTTCTTC.

The chain joins TRBV20-1 to TRBJ2-1; the match to TRBD2 covers 7 bases. The J segment lost 6 bases and the V segment lost 1 base, leaving 15 bases of the junction unmatched. In germline, CDR1 is DFQATT, CDR2 SNEGSKA (reference sequence). This CDR3 has 17 amino acids. CDR3 nucleotide sequence: TGCAGTGCTAGAGGGCTAGCTAGCCCGTCGGGGGGCAATGAGCAGTTCTTC. Amino acid sequence: CSARGLASPSGGNEQFF.

In its sample, this clonotype was seen a few times. A read error may account for a junction end that differs from germline. The V and J genes are TRBV10-1 and TRBJ1-5; D remains ambiguous. This CDR3 comprises 12 residues. The germline gives CDR1 WNHNN, CDR2 SYGVQD (reference sequence). CDR3 in DNA: TGCGCCAGGAGTGACGCAAATCAGCCCCAGCATTTT. It encodes CARSDANQPQHF.

V usage is TRBV7-9 and J usage is TRBJ2-1; 8 positions match TRBD1. The CDR3 is made up of 17 amino acids. Germline V gene sequence: CDR1 SEHNR, CDR2 FQNEAQ (reference sequence). V dropped 5 bases and J dropped 3; count of bases not matched to a gene: 12. CDR3 coding DNA: TGTGCCAGCAGCCCTTCGGGGCAGGGGGCCTTCTACAATGAGCAGTTCTTC. It yields the protein CASSPSGQGAFYNEQFF.